This T cell receptor (beta chain) comes out of a study of shared clonotypes between healthy human individuals. On the study more broadly: Donor composition was a couple of women and three men, aged 18 to 49. Overall study results and limits: Against clonotypes common to all four donors, non-shared ones had lower generation probabilities.

Method: immunoSEQ multiplex PCR; TCRdb's copy keeps in-frame clones and lacks some. The sample lists 2 million to 2.5 million clones, just over 90% occurring once. Notes on this clone: Its antigen remains unidentified.

V was pared by 10 bases and J by 0 bases, with 13 bases of the junction left unmatched. Germline V CDR1 and CDR2: SGHNT, YYREEE (reference sequence). The CDR3 runs 17 residues. This clonotype was sampled from a man younger than 30 in good health. Some clones in this sample may be carry-over from other donors' samples. Sequencing used naive CD4+ T cells from PBMCs. Subset given: CD45RA+ positively selected. The chain combines TRBV5-4 with TRBJ2-1, with TRBD2 matching 10 bases. The CDR3, as DNA: TGTGCCGGCCGGACTAGCGGAACTAGTAGCTCCTACAATGAGCAGTTCTTC. This gives the protein CAGRTSGTSSSYNEQFF.